This T cell receptor beta chain was identified during a study of cytomegalovirus exposure and HLA in healthy donors. Turning to the study itself: The study's early data release held roughly 90 million unique TCRs from HLA-typed donors.

This clone has a single count. Its cognate antigen is unknown. General study findings and limits: There were 150 to 200 TCR beta chains listed as cytomegalovirus-associated.

The length of the CDR3 is 17 residues. Germline V gene lookup returns CDR1 SGHAT and CDR2 FQNNGV. V was trimmed by 2 bases and J by 0 bases, leaving 14 bases between them. The PCR ran on 60 Vbeta and 13 Jbeta primers. TCRdb keeps only in-frame clones here, not all; method: immunoSEQ multiplex PCR. The sample has about 190,000 clones; roughly 74% are singletons. The chain recombines TRBV11-2 with TRBJ2-4; D perhaps matches TRBD1 (6 bases). The sequenced sample consisted of PBMCs. This TCR was recovered from a young woman in good health and CMV-seropositive. The CDR3 region is CASSLPRRTVAKNIQYF. Here the CDR3 DNA reads TGTGCCAGCAGCTTACCGCGACGGACAGTAGCCAAAAACATTCAGTACTTC.